This TCR beta chain was identified during a study of metastatic and nonmetastatic thyroid tumors. By proportion, this clone is medium-sized. No patient received treatment before thyroid surgery. V was shortened by 1 base and J by 4 bases, with 11 bases between the two germline ends. Germline lookup yields CDR1 SGHAT and CDR2 FQNNGV. This CDR3 comprises 14 residues. TCRdb ran MiXCR on the PCR reads. The sample yields 13,000 or so clones, under 25% seen once. Sequenced input: blood. The chain joins TRBV11-2 to TRBJ2-7; D tentatively reads TRBD1 or TRBD2 (6 bases each). This TCR was sampled from a male donor with papillary thyroid cancer or a benign thyroid nodule (not recorded which). Some clones in this sample may be carry-over from other donors' samples. The CDR3, as DNA: TGTGCCAGCAGCTTAGGCAGGGGAGGTTACGAGCAGTACTTC. Amino acids: CASSLGRGGYEQYF.